These 13 T cell receptor beta chains originate from one sample sequenced in a study of blood T cell repertoires in COVID-19. The repertoire was sequenced with immunoSEQ multiplex PCR; TCRdb's copy has only in-frame clones and lacks some. The data hold 40,000 to 50,000 clones, with approximately 86% observed a single time. Sequencing input: peripheral blood. The receptor source for this set is a man aged 35-49 years with active COVID-19.

The V call is TRBV9, the J call TRBJ1-1, with a weak D call TRBD1 (5 bases). With 2 bases removed from V and 0 bases from J, the gap between germline ends came to 11 bases. The CDR3 is 15 residues long. Germline loops: CDR1 SGDLS, CDR2 YYNGEE. The CDR3 DNA follows: TGTGCCAGCAGCGTGATTACAGGAGTGAACACTGAAGCTTTCTTT. Amino acid sequence: CASSVITGVNTEAFF. Full variable domain (remainder filled in from reference TRBV9 and TRBJ1-1): DSGVTQTPKHLITATGQRVTLRCSPRSGDLSVYWYQQSLDQGLQFLIQYYNGEERAKGNILERFSAQQFPDLHSELNLSSLELGDSALYFCASSVITGVNTEAFFGQGTRLTVV.

A remark on this clone: The junction and the germline gene differ at one end; a read error may be behind it. This rearrangement joins TRBV7-7 to TRBJ2-1; 8 bases are a match to TRBD1. Germline V lookup: CDR1 SSHAT, CDR2 FNYEAQ (reference sequence). The length of the CDR3 is 15 residues. Written as DNA, the CDR3 is TGTGCTAGCAGCTCCGCAGGGACAGGTATCGATGAGCAGTTCTTC. Translating gives CASSSAGTGIDEQFF.

This chain joins TRBV4-1 and TRBJ2-7; TRBD1 matches 7 bases. This CDR3 has 17 residues. The V gene end was trimmed by 4 bases and the J gene end by 2 bases; junction bases not matched to a gene: 14. Germline V lookup: CDR1 MGHRA, CDR2 YSYEKL. The CDR3 reads CASSPWNLRDRAYEQYF. As DNA, the CDR3 is TGCGCCAGCAGCCCCTGGAACCTACGGGACAGAGCCTACGAGCAGTACTTC.

The gene calls are TRBV5-1 and TRBJ2-3; 7 positions agree with TRBD2. After removal of 6 bases from V and 0 bases from J, the junction contained 10 bases not matched to a gene. The CDR3 runs to 16 residues. The germline V gene encodes CDR1 SGHRS and CDR2 YFSETQ. The CDR3 sequence is CASKAGVIRSTDTQYF. CDR3 nucleotide sequence: TGCGCCAGCAAGGCGGGAGTAATAAGGAGCACAGATACGCAGTATTTT.

V usage is TRBV5-8 and J usage is TRBJ2-2; possible D gene TRBD2, 6 bases. The CDR3 loop spans 15 amino acids. Germline CDR1 reads SGHTS; CDR2 reads YDEGEE. V was trimmed by 0 bases and J by 4 bases, leaving 10 bases between them. The CDR3 DNA reads as TGTGCCAGCAGCTTGGGATTCGGGAGCACCGGGGAGCTGTTTTTT. Encoded protein: CASSLGFGSTGELFF. Drawing the rest from reference TRBV5-8 and TRBJ2-2, the complete variable domain is EAGVTQSPTHLIKTRGQQATLRCSPISGHTSVYWYQQALGLGLQFLLWYDEGEERNRGNFPPRFSGRQFPNYSSELNVNALELEDSALYLCASSLGFGSTGELFFGEGSRLTVL.

The chain couples TRBV18 to TRBJ2-3, with 7 bases fitting TRBD1. Germline V lookup: CDR1 KGHSH, CDR2 LQKENI. This CDR3 has 14 residues. V dropped 2 bases and J dropped 2; count of bases not matched to a gene: 1. DNA for the CDR3: TGTGCCAGCTCACCAGGACAGGCCACAGATACGCAGTATTTT. Protein: CASSPGQATDTQYF.

The V call is TRBV27, the J call TRBJ2-1, with TRBD2 matching over 7 bases. The V segment lost 5 bases and the J segment 1 base; nucleotides outside the gene matches: 5. The CDR3 spans 15 residues. From germline, CDR1 is MNHEY and CDR2 SMNVEV (reference sequence). CDR3 amino acids: CASSRGLGSYNEQFF. In DNA form, the CDR3 reads TGTGCCAGCAGTCGAGGACTAGGATCCTACAATGAGCAGTTCTTC.

The chain is built from TRBV5-8 and TRBJ2-5; tentatively, D is TRBD2 (5 bases). The CDR3 length is 14 residues. V gave up 4 bases and J gave up 5 bases, with 15 bases separating them. Germline CDR1 and CDR2: SGHTS and YDEGEE. The CDR3 nucleotides read TGTGCCAGCAGCACTCACGAGGGTCGGGAGACCCAGTACTTC. It codes for CASSTHEGRETQYF.

The chain links TRBV9 to TRBJ1-5, with a tentative D call TRBD1 (5 bases). Per germline, CDR1 SGDLS and CDR2 YYNGEE. CDR3 size: 15 residues. V lost 0 bases to trimming and J lost 4 bases, with 11 bases between them. CDR3 nucleotides: TGTGCCAGCAGCGTAGGGGCAGGGAAGAATCAGCCCCAGCATTTT. Protein product: CASSVGAGKNQPQHF.

The V and J genes are TRBV4-1 and TRBJ2-1; 11 positions agree with TRBD2. CDR1 MGHRA and CDR2 YSYEKL come from the germline V gene. Unmatched junction bases numbered 4, after V lost 0 bases and J lost 3 bases. The CDR3 covers 17 residues. The CDR3 nucleotides are TGCGCCAGCAGCCAAGAAAGAACTAGCGGGAGCTACAATGAGCAGTTCTTC. It codes for CASSQERTSGSYNEQFF.

The rearrangement links TRBV6-1 to TRBJ2-7; D may be TRBD2 (5 bases). The CDR3 length is 15 residues. V was pared by 2 bases and J by 0 bases, with 11 bases between. Germline lookup yields CDR1 MNHNS and CDR2 SASEGT. The DNA of the CDR3 is TGTGCCAGCAGTGAAAGAGACGGGGACTCCTACGAGCAGTACTTC. It is translated as CASSERDGDSYEQYF.

This sequence joins TRBV7-3 and TRBJ1-1; D ambiguous. CDR1 and CDR2 (germline): SGHTA, FQGTGA. Trimming removed 1 base at V and 5 bases at J, with 8 bases between. The CDR3 length is 13 residues. The CDR3 spells CASSLNYGTEAFF. CDR3 nucleotides: TGTGCCAGCAGCTTAAACTACGGTACTGAAGCTTTCTTT.

Only one count was recorded for this clone. The chain uses TRBV28 and TRBJ2-3, with 9 bases aligning to TRBD2. Germline CDR1 MDHEN, CDR2 SYDVKM. The trim removed 2 bases at V and 6 bases at J, leaving 0 bases unmatched. The CDR3 contains 13 residues. CDR3 bases: TGTGCCAGCAGTTTAGCGGGAGGGGATACGCAGTATTTT. Its protein is CASSLAGGDTQYF. The whole variable domain, filled in from reference TRBV28 and TRBJ2-3, reads DVKVTQSSRYLVKRTGEKVFLECVQDMDHENMFWYRQDPGLGLRLIYFSYDVKMKEKGDIPEGYSVSREKKERFSLILESASTNQTSMYLCASSLAGGDTQYFGPGTRLTVL.